The sample holds a few counts of the clone carrying this TCR beta chain. Its antigen is currently unknown. The sample originates from a study of CD8 T cells in ankylosing spondylitis. Broader study findings: From matched ankylosing spondylitis synovial fluid, disease-linked clones were reportedly recovered at significantly enriched levels.

Germline CDR1 reads SGHRS; CDR2 reads YFSETQ. The V and J ends lost 1 base and 2 bases respectively, with 9 bases between them. The CDR3 has 14 residues. TCRdb processed the 5' RACE reads anew with MiXCR; each CDR3 protein has one entry. The sample gives around 120,000 distinct CDR3 sequences, less than 25% of which show up once; 9% to 15% is in the top ten. Sequenced material: synovial fluid, either unsorted or a sorted T cell fraction (not recorded which). The genes are TRBV5-1 and TRBJ1-1; D remains ambiguous. The TCR comes from a male donor with ankylosing spondylitis. Here the CDR3 reads CASSLYPRNTEAFF. The CDR3 DNA reads as TGCGCCAGCAGCTTGTACCCCCGAAACACTGAAGCTTTCTTT.